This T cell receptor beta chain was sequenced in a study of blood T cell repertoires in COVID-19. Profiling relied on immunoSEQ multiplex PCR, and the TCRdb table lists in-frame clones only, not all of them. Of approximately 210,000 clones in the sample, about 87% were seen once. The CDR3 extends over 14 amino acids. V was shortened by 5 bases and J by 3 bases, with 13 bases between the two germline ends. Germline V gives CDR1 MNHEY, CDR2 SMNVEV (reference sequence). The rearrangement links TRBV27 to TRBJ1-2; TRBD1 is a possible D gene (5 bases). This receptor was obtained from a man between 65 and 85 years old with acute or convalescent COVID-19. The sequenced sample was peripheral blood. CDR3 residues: CASSRTIQHYGYTF. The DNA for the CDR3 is TGTGCCAGCAGTCGGACAATCCAACACTATGGCTACACCTTC.